This TCR beta chain was obtained from a study of T cell clones after liver transplantation. Across the study: In this trial, immunosuppression withdrawal was attempted within 2 years of liver transplant. Tolerant meant at least one year fully off immunosuppression without liver enzymes above twice normal. Post-transplant blood was tracked for graft-donor-reactive T cell clones identified in a pre-transplant mixed lymphocyte reaction.

CD3+CD4+ and CD3+CD8+ cells were FACS-sorted from thawed unstimulated PBMCs. The germline gives CDR1 SNHLY, CDR2 FYNNEI. The CDR3 totals 13 residues. V lost 2 bases to trimming and J lost 5 bases, with 9 bases between them. Using immunoSEQ multiplex PCR, the repertoire was profiled, and TCRdb retains in-frame clones only, with some absent. The data hold 77,000 or so clones, with 75% to 90% observed a single time. V gene TRBV2 combines with J gene TRBJ2-5; no firm D call. This TCR was sampled from a human patient who received a liver transplant. Some T cells may be provided by the graft donor. The source was CD4+ T cells from blood, collected 12 months after liver transplant. The CDR3 DNA follows: TGTGCCAGCAGTGAATTCGCGAGGGAGACCCAGTACTTC. This codes for CASSEFARETQYF.